A selection of T cell receptor beta chains follows, all from one sample in a study of regulatory T cells in long-lasting Graves disease. Each CDR3 protein is one row after TCRdb ran MiXCR on the multiplex PCR reads. This table holds hundreds of thousands of distinct CDR3 sequences, 9.5% to 15% found once. These data are also associated with another study on T cells in Graves' hyperthyroidism and ophthalmopathy.

Sequenced here: peripheral blood mononuclear cells (PBMCs), sampled at new diagnosis, from a patient treated with antithyroid drugs. The source of these receptors is a young woman with Graves disease. The CDR3 runs from the conserved cysteine through the conserved F or W. The D gene is left open where the match is weak. Size tells how often a clone was seen (once, few, many) or the class of an expanded clone, and some rows leave it out.

j_call,clone_size,d_call,v_call,cdr3_nt,cdr3_aa
TRBJ1-2,many,NA,TRBV20-1,TGCAGTGCCACCCCGGCTGCGGGGGCTGCTAACTATGGCTACACCTTC,CSATPAAGAANYGYTF
TRBJ2-7,NA,TRBD2,TRBV20-1,TGCAGTGCTAGACCTCGGACTAGCGGGAGGGTATACGAGCAGTACTTC,CSARPRTSGRVYEQYF
TRBJ1-2,few,TRBD1,TRBV28,TGTGCCAGCAGCGGTCGACAGGGGGCATTTTATGGCTACACCTTC,CASSGRQGAFYGYTF
TRBJ1-5,NA,TRBD1,TRBV24-1,TGTGCCACCAGTGACCAGACAGGGGGCGACCAGCCCCAGCATTTT,CATSDQTGGDQPQHF
TRBJ2-2,NA,TRBD1,TRBV10-3,TGTGCCATCAGTGAGTCCACAGGGGGCTCCGGGGAGCTGTTTTTT,CAISESTGGSGELFF
TRBJ2-6,many,NA,TRBV28,TGTGCCAGCAGCCTCGGGAACTCTGGGGCCAACGTCCTGACTTTC,CASSLGNSGANVLTF
TRBJ1-4,many,NA,TRBV2,TGTGCCAGCAGTGAATTTGGTCCGTCCTTTTCTGCAACTAATGAAAAACTGTTTTTT,CASSEFGPSFSATNEKLFF
TRBJ1-1,many,NA,TRBV5-1,TGCGCCAGCAGCTCGTCCCAGGCAGGAACTGAAGCTTTCTTT,CASSSSQAGTEAFF
TRBJ1-2,many,NA,TRBV28,TGTGCCAGCAGTTTATTTCGAGGGCCTCGAAGGGGGGGAAGATATGGCTACACCTTC,CASSLFRGPRRGGRYGYTF
TRBJ1-3,many,NA,TRBV28,TGTGCCAGCTATGGTCACACCGACTCTGGAAACACCATATATTTT,CASYGHTDSGNTIYF
TRBJ1-1,many,TRBD1,TRBV5-1,TGCGCCAGCAGCTCTAACCGGGACAGGTATTCAAGAACTGAAGCTTTCTTT,CASSSNRDRYSRTEAFF
TRBJ2-1,few,NA,TRBV20-1,TGCAGTGCTATTGACTCCTCGACCCGCACGTTGTGGCAGTTCTTC,CSAIDSSTRTLWQFF
TRBJ1-6,many,TRBD1,TRBV14,TGTGCCAGCAGCCAAGACAGGGGGAATTCACCCCTCCACTTT,CASSQDRGNSPLHF
TRBJ2-3,many,TRBD2,TRBV27,TGTGCCAGCAGTTCCGGACTAGCGGGGTACGATACGCAGTATTTT,CASSSGLAGYDTQYF
TRBJ1-2,few,NA,TRBV7-9,TGTGCCAGCAGCTTGCCTGGGGGGCCAGGAGGCTACACCTTC,CASSLPGGPGGYTF
TRBJ1-1,many,TRBD1,TRBV9,TGTGCCAGCAGCATACAGGGGGACACTGAAGCTTTCTTT,CASSIQGDTEAFF
TRBJ2-5,many,NA,TRBV12-3/TRBV12-4,TGTGCCAGCAGTTGGGGTTTGGGCGCGGAGACCCAGTACTTC,CASSWGLGAETQYF
TRBJ2-5,many,NA,TRBV6-5,TGTGCCAGCAGTTACCCTGAGGCTGTTGGGTACTTC,CASSYPEAVGYF
TRBJ1-1,NA,TRBD1,TRBV7-9,TGTGCCAGCAGCTTAGCGTTAGGGGGCTTTAACACTGAAGCTTTCTTT,CASSLALGGFNTEAFF
TRBJ2-3,NA,TRBD2,TRBV10-1,TGCGCCAGCAGTGAGTTTCTATCTAGCGGGAGGGATACGCAGTATTTT,CASSEFLSSGRDTQYF
TRBJ2-1,many,TRBD2,TRBV3-1,TGTGCCAGCAGCCAAGGCGGGAGTGAAAATGAGCAGTTCTTC,CASSQGGSENEQFF
TRBJ2-1,many,NA,TRBV29-1,TGCAGCGTGCCTAGGGGGGGAGAGCAGTTCTTC,CSVPRGGEQFF
TRBJ1-1,NA,TRBD1,TRBV6-2/TRBV6-3,TGTGCCAGCAGTTCTCCGGGACAGGTTGCTTTCTTT,CASSSPGQVAFF
TRBJ2-3,many,NA,TRBV4-3,TGCGCCAGCAGCCAAGAGCGGAGGAGGGCAGATACGCAGTATTTT,CASSQERRRADTQYF
TRBJ2-1,many,NA,TRBV5-6,TGTGCCAGCAGCTCGACCTTGGACAGATTCAACTCCTACAATGAGCAGTTCTTC,CASSSTLDRFNSYNEQFF
TRBJ2-7,many,NA,TRBV28,TGTGCCAGCAGTTTAACCGCGGGCAGGGGAGGAACCTACGAGCAGTACTTC,CASSLTAGRGGTYEQYF
TRBJ1-2,few,TRBD1,TRBV20-1,TGCAGTGCCCACATACAGGGGAACTTTGGGCGCGGCTACACCTTC,CSAHIQGNFGRGYTF
TRBJ2-1,NA,TRBD2,TRBV30,TGTGCCTGGAGTGGAACGGGACTAGCGGTACAGCCCTACAATGAGCAGTTCTTC,CAWSGTGLAVQPYNEQFF
TRBJ1-6,many,TRBD1,TRBV11-1,TGTGCCAGCAGCTTCGGGACAGGGGTAAATAATTCACCCCTCCACTTT,CASSFGTGVNNSPLHF
TRBJ1-5,NA,TRBD1,TRBV30,TGTGCCTGGACGACAGGGAATCAGCCCCAGCATTTT,CAWTTGNQPQHF
TRBJ2-3,few,TRBD1,TRBV7-6,TGTGCCAGCAGCCCGGGACAGGGGCACACAGATACGCAGTATTTT,CASSPGQGHTDTQYF
TRBJ2-7,NA,NA,TRBV4-3,TGCGCCAGCAGCCAAGGGTACACCACCGCCTACGAGCAGTACTTC,CASSQGYTTAYEQYF
TRBJ1-5,many,NA,TRBV30,TGTGCCTGGGCCAAGAGCAATCAGCCCCAGCATTTT,CAWAKSNQPQHF
TRBJ1-1,many,NA,TRBV15,TGTGCCACCAGCAGGGACAGAGGCAGGGTTGACACTGAAGCTTTCTTT,CATSRDRGRVDTEAFF
TRBJ1-5,many,NA,TRBV12-3/TRBV12-4,TGTGCCAGCAGTTTTGACAGCAATCAGCCCCAGCATTTT,CASSFDSNQPQHF
TRBJ2-1,many,NA,TRBV5-1,TGCGCCAGCAGCTTGGGTTCCGAATACAATGAGCAGTTCTTC,CASSLGSEYNEQFF
TRBJ2-7,many,TRBD1,TRBV20-1,TGCAGTGCCAGATTCGATGACAGGGTGGGACCTGACGAGCAGTACTTC,CSARFDDRVGPDEQYF
TRBJ2-1,many,NA,TRBV20-1,TGCAGTGCAACCCTTCAGGTCCACTCGAGCTACAATGAGCAGTTCTTC,CSATLQVHSSYNEQFF
TRBJ2-2,many,NA,TRBV12-3/TRBV12-4,TGTGCCAGCAGTTTGGGCCCTTCTAACGGGGAGCTGTTTTTT,CASSLGPSNGELFF
TRBJ2-7,NA,NA,TRBV15,TGTGCCACCAGCAGAGATCGGAGCGGAACTACGATAAAGTACTTC,CATSRDRSGTTIKYF
TRBJ2-1,NA,NA,TRBV28,TGTGCCAGCAGTTTTAGCTACTACAATGAGCAGTTCTTC,CASSFSYYNEQFF
TRBJ2-5,few,NA,TRBV28,TGTGCCAGCCAGCAGGGGCGAGGAGAGACCCAGTACTTC,CASQQGRGETQYF
TRBJ2-2,many,NA,TRBV11-2,TGTGCCAGCAGCTTCGCGGAGGGGACCGGGGAGCTGTTTTTT,CASSFAEGTGELFF
TRBJ1-5,many,NA,TRBV2,TGTGCCAGCACCGATATCAGTCAGGGTCCCCGGCCTCAGCCCCAGCATTTT,CASTDISQGPRPQPQHF
TRBJ2-3,many,NA,TRBV18,TGTGCCAGCTCACCACGGCCTACAGATACGCAGTATTTT,CASSPRPTDTQYF
TRBJ2-1,many,TRBD2,TRBV30,TGTGCCTGGAAGACTAGCGGGAGCAATGAGCAGTTCTTC,CAWKTSGSNEQFF
TRBJ2-5,many,NA,TRBV7-9,TGTGCCAGCAGCTTAGGCGGAAGCCTCCAAGAGACCCAGTACTTC,CASSLGGSLQETQYF
TRBJ2-3,NA,NA,TRBV7-9,TGTGCCAGCAGCTTATGGGGGTGGACAGATACGCAGTATTTT,CASSLWGWTDTQYF
TRBJ1-2,many,TRBD1,TRBV20-1,TGCAGTGCTAGAGTCAGGACAGGGAGTGGCTACACCTTC,CSARVRTGSGYTF
TRBJ2-1,NA,NA,TRBV2,TGTGCCAGCAGTGAAGACGGGGTTAGAATATCCACCCTCGATCAGTTCTTC,CASSEDGVRISTLDQFF
TRBJ1-1,few,NA,TRBV9,TGTGCCAGCAGCGTAGTACCCCAGAACACTGAAGCTTTCTTT,CASSVVPQNTEAFF
TRBJ1-5,many,NA,TRBV3-1,TGTGCCAGCAGCCAAGATCGAGGGCCCCAGCATTTT,CASSQDRGPQHF
TRBJ1-1,few,TRBD1,TRBV9,TGTGCCAGCAGCGTAGGGCCCACAGGGGACACTGAAGCTTTCTTT,CASSVGPTGDTEAFF